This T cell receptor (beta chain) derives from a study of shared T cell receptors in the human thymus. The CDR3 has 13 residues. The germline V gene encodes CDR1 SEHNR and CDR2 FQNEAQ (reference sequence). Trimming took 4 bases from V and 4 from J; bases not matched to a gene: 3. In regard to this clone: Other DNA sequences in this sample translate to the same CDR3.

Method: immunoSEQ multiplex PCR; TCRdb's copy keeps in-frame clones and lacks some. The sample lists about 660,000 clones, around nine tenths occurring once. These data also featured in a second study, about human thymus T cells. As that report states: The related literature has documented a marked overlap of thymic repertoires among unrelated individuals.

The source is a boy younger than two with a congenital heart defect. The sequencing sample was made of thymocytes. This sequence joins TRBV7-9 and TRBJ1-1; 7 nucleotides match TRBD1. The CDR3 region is CASSSGQITEAFF. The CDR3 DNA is TGTGCCAGCAGCTCGGGACAGATCACTGAAGCTTTCTTT.